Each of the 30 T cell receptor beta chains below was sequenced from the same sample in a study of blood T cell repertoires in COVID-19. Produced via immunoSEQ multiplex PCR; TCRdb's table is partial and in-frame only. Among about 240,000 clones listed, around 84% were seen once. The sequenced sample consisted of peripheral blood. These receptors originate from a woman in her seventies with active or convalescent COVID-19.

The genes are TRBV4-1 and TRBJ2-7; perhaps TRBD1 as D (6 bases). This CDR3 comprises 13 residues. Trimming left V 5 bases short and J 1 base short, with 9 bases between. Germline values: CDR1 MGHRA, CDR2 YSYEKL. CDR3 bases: TGCGCCAGCAGCTCGGACAGTTCCTACGAGCAGTACTTC. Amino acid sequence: CASSSDSSYEQYF.

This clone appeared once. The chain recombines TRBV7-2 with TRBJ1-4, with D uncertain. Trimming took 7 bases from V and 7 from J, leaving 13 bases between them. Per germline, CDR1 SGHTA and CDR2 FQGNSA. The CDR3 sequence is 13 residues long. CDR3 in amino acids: CASTPGLGEKLFF. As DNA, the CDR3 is TGTGCCAGCACCCCAGGCTTGGGTGAAAAACTGTTTTTT. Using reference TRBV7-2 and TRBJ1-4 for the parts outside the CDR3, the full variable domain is GAGVSQSPSNKVTEKGKDVELRCDPISGHTALYWYRQSLGQGLEFLIYFQGNSAPDKSGLPSDRFSAERTGGSVSTLTIQRTQQEDSAVYLCASTPGLGEKLFFGSGTQLSVL.

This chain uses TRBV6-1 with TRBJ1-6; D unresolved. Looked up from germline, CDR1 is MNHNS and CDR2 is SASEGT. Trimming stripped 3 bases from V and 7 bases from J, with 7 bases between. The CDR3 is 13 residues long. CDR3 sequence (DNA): TGTGCCAGCAGTGAGACTTCGAATTCACCCCTCCACTTT. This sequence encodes CASSETSNSPLHF.

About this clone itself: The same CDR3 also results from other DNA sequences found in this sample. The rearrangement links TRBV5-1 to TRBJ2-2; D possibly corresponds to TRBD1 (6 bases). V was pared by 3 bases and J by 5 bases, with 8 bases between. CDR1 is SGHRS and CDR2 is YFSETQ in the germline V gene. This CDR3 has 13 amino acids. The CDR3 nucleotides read TGCGCCAGCAGCTCTCAGGGGACCGGGGAGCTGTTTTTT. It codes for CASSSQGTGELFF.

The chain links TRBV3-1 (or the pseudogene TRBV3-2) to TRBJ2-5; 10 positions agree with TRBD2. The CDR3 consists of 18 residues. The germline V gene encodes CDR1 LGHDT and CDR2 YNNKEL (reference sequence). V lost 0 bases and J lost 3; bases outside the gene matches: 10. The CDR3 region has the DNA TGTGCCAGCAGCCAAGATCTACCGCCTCTAGCGGGGGAAGAGACCCAGTACTTC. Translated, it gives CASSQDLPPLAGEETQYF.

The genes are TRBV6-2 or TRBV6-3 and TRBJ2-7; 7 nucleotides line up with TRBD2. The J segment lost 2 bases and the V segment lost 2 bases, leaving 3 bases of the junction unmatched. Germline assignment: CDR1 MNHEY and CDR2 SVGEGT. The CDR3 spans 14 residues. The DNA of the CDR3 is TGTGCCAGCAGTTACACGACTAGCCCCTACGAGCAGTACTTC. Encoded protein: CASSYTTSPYEQYF.

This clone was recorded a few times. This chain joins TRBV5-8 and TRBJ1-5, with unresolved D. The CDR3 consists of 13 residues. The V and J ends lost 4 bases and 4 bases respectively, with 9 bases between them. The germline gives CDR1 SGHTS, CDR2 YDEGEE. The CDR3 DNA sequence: TGTGCCAGCAGCATGGCGGGAAATCAGCCCCAGCATTTT. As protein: CASSMAGNQPQHF.

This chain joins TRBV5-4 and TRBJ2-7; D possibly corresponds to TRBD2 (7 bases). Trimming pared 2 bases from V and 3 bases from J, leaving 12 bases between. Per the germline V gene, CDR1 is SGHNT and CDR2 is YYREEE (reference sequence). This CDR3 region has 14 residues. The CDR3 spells CASSLGRGDYEQYF. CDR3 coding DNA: TGTGCCAGCAGCTTAGGGAGGGGGGACTACGAGCAGTACTTC.

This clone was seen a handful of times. CDR3 region: CASSYRAGAYTGELFF. CDR3 in DNA: TGTGCCAGCAGTTACCGAGCGGGGGCTTACACCGGGGAGCTGTTTTTT. The chain is built from TRBV6-2 or TRBV6-3 and TRBJ2-2, with 8 bases identical to TRBD2. Trimming took 2 bases from V and 3 from J; bases not matched to a gene: 5. CDR3 length equals 16 residues. The germline CDR1 and CDR2 sequences are MNHEY and SVGEGT.

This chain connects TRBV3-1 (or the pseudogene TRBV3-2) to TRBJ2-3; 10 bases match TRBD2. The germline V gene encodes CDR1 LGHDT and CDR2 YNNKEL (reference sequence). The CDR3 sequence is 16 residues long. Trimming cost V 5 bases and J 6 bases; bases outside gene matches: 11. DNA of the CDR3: TGTGCCAGCAGCGTTGGGATAGCGGGGGGATCGGATACGCAGTATTTT. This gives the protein CASSVGIAGGSDTQYF.

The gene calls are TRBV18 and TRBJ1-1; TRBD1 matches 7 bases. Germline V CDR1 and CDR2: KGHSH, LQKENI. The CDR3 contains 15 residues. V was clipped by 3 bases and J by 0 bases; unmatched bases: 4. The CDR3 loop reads CASSPGQLMNTEAFF. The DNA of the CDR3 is TGTGCCAGCTCACCGGGACAGCTCATGAACACTGAAGCTTTCTTT.

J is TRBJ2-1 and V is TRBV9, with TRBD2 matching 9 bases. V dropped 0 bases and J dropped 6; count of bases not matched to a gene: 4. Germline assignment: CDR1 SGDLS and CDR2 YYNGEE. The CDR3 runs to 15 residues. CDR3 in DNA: TGTGCCAGCAGCGTAGAGGAGACTAGCGGCAATGAGCAGTTCTTC. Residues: CASSVEETSGNEQFF.

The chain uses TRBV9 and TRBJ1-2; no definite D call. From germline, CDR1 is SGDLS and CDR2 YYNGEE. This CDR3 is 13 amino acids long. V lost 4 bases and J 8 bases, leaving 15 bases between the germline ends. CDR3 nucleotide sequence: TGTGCCAGCAGCTCGCCCGCCCGGGTGGGCTACACCTTC. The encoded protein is CASSSPARVGYTF.

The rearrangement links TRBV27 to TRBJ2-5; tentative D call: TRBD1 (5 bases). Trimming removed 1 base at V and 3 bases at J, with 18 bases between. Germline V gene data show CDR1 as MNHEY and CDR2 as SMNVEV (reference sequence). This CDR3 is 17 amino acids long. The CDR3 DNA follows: TGTGCCAGCAGTTTATTCGCTCCTGACAGACCAAAAGAGACCCAGTACTTC. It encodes CASSLFAPDRPKETQYF.

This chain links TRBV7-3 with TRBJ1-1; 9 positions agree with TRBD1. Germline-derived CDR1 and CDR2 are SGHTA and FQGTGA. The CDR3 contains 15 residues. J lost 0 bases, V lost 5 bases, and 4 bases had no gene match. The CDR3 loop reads CASSKDRGMNTEAFF. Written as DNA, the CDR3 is TGTGCCAGCAGCAAGGACAGGGGAATGAACACTGAAGCTTTCTTT.

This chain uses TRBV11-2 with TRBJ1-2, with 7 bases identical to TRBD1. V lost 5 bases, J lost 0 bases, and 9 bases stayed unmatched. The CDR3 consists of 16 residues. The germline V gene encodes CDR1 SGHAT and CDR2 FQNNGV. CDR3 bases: TGTGCCAGCAGCCAGGGGGTTGGAGCCTCTAACTATGGCTACACCTTC. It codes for CASSQGVGASNYGYTF.

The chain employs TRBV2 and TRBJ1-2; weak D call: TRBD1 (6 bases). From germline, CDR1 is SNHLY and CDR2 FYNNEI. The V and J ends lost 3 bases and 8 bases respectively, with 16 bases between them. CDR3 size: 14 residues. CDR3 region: CASSERGTLLGYTF. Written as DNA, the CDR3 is TGTGCCAGCAGTGAGAGGGGGACACTCCTGGGCTACACCTTC. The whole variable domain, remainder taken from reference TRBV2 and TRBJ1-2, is EPEVTQTPSHQVTQMGQEVILRCVPISNHLYFYWYRQILGQKVEFLVSFYNNEISEKSEIFDDQFSVERPDGSNFTLKIRSTKLEDSAMYFCASSERGTLLGYTFGSGTRLTVV.

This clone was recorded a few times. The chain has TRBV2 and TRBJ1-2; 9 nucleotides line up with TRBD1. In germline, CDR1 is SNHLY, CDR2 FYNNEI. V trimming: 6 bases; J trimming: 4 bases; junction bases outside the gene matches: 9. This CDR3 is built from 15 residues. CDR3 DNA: TGTGCCAGCAGCCCCTCCGGGACAGGGAGCTATGGCTACACCTTC. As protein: CASSPSGTGSYGYTF. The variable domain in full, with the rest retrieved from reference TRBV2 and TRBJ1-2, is EPEVTQTPSHQVTQMGQEVILRCVPISNHLYFYWYRQILGQKVEFLVSFYNNEISEKSEIFDDQFSVERPDGSNFTLKIRSTKLEDSAMYFCASSPSGTGSYGYTFGSGTRLTVV.

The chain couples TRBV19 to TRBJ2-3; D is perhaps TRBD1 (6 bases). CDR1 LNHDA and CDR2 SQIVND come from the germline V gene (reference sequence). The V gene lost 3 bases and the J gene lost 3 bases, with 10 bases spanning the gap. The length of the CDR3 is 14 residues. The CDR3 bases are TGTGCCAGTAGTATGGGCAGGGGAACAGATACGCAGTATTTT. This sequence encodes CASSMGRGTDTQYF.

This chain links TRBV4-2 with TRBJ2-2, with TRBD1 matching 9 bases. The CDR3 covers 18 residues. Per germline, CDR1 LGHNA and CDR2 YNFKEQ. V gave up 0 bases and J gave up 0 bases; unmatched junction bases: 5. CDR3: CASSQDFTGGPNTGELFF. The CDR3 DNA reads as TGTGCCAGCAGCCAAGATTTCACAGGGGGCCCGAACACCGGGGAGCTGTTTTTT.

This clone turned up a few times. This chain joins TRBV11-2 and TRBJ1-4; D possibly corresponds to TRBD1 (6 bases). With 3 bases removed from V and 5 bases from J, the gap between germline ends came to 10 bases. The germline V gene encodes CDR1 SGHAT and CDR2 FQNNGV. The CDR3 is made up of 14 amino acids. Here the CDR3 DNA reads TGTGCCAGCAGCTTGGGACAACCAAATGAAAAACTGTTTTTT. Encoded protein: CASSLGQPNEKLFF.

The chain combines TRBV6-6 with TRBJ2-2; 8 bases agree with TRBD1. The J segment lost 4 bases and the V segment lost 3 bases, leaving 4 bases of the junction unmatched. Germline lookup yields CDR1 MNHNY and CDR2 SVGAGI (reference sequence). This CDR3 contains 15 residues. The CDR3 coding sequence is TGTGCCAGCAGTTATCAGGGGGCTGGCACCGGGGAGCTGTTTTTT. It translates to CASSYQGAGTGELFF.

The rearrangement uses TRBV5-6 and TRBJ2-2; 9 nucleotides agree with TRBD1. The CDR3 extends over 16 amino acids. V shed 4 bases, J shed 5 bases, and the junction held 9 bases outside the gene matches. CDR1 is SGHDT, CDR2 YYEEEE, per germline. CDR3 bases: TGTGCCAGCAGCCCGGGGGACAGGGCAGAGACCGGGGAGCTGTTTTTT. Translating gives CASSPGDRAETGELFF. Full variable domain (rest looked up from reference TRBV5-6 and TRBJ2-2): DAGVTQSPTHLIKTRGQQVTLRCSPKSGHDTVSWYQQALGQGPQFIFQYYEEEERQRGNFPDRFSGHQFPNYSSELNVNALLLGDSALYLCASSPGDRAETGELFFGEGSRLTVL.

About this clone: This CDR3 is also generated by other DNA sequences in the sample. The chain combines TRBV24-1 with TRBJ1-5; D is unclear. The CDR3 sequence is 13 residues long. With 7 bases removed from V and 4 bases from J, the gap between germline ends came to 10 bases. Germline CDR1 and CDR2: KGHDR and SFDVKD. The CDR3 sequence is CATSEGGNQPQHF. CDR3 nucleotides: TGTGCCACCAGCGAGGGCGGAAATCAGCCCCAGCATTTT.

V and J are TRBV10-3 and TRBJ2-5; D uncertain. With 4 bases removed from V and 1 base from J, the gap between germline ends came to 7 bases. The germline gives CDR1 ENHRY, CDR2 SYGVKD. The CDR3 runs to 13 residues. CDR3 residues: CAISASAQETQYF. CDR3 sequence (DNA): TGTGCCATCAGTGCTAGTGCCCAAGAGACCCAGTACTTC.

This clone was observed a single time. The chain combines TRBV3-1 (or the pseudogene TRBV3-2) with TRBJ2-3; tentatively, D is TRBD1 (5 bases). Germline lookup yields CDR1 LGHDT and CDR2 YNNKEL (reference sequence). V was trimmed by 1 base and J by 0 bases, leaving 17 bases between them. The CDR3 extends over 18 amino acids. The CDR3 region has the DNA TGTGCCAGCAGCCAAGGGCAGGGCAGCGCCTCTAGCACAGATACGCAGTATTTT. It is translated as CASSQGQGSASSTDTQYF.

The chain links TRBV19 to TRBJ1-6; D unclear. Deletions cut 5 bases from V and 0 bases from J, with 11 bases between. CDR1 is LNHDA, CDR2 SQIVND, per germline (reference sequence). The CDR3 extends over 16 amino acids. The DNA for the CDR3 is TGTGCCAGTAGTTCTATCTCGAGCTCCTATAATTCACCCCTCCACTTT. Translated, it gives CASSSISSSYNSPLHF.

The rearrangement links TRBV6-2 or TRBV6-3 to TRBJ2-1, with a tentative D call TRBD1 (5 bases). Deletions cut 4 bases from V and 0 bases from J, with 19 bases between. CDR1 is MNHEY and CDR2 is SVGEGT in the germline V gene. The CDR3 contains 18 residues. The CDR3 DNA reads TGTGCCAGCAGTTCCCCCGTAAAAGGAAGGGGCTCCTACAATGAGCAGTTCTTC. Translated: CASSSPVKGRGSYNEQFF.

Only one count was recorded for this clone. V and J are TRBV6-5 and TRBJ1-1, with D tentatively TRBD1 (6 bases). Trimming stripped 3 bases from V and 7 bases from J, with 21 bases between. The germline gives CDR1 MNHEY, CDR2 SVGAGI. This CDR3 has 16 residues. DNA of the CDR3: TGTGCCAGCAGTTATCCGTCAGGGGAAAGTATGGGTGAAGCTTTCTTT. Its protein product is CASSYPSGESMGEAFF.

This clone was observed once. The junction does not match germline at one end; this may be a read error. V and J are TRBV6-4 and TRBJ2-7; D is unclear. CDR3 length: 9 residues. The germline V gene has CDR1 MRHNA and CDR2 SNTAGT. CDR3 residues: CASSIESIF. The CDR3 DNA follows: TGTGCCAGCAGTATAGAAAGTATCTTC.